This entry lists 30 T cell receptor beta chains sequenced from one sample in a study of T cell responses to AZD1222 COVID-19 vaccine. Only in-frame clones appear in the TCRdb table, and some are missing; sequencing was by immunoSEQ multiplex PCR. The table includes under 200,000 clones, about nine tenths detected once. The sequenced sample was peripheral blood, obtained on day 0 of AZD1222 vaccination. Receptors were obtained from an adult in good health.

This chain links TRBV11-3 with TRBJ2-2, with D unresolved. In germline, CDR1 is SGHNT, CDR2 YENEEA. This CDR3 comprises 12 residues. V gave up 2 bases and J gave up 5 bases, with 3 bases separating them. The DNA of the CDR3 is TGTGCCAGCAGCTTATCTACCGGGGAGCTGTTTTTT. This codes for CASSLSTGELFF. The variable domain in full, completed from reference TRBV11-3 and TRBJ2-2, reads EAGVVQSPRYKIIEKKQPVAFWCNPISGHNTLYWYLQNLGQGPELLIRYENEEAVDDSQLPKDRFSAERLKGVDSTLKIQPAELGDSAVYLCASSLSTGELFFGEGSRLTVL.

The chain is built from TRBV29-1 and TRBJ1-1; D is ambiguous. Trimming took off 4 bases at V and 1 base at J, with 7 bases between the two ends. The CDR3 loop spans 12 amino acids. Germline CDR1 reads SQVTM; CDR2 reads ANQGSEA. CDR3 loop: CSVAYKNTEAFF. CDR3 DNA: TGCAGCGTTGCGTACAAGAACACTGAAGCTTTCTTT.

This chain links TRBV27 with TRBJ1-5; possible D gene TRBD1, 5 bases. With 6 bases removed from V and 6 bases from J, the gap between germline ends came to 12 bases. Per the germline V gene, CDR1 is MNHEY and CDR2 is SMNVEV (reference sequence). The length of the CDR3 is 13 residues. The CDR3 protein is CASSFGTLQPQHF. In DNA, the CDR3 is TGTGCCAGCAGCTTCGGGACCCTTCAGCCCCAGCATTTT.

The chain recombines TRBV5-1 with TRBJ1-6; perhaps TRBD1 as D (6 bases). CDR3 size: 16 residues. Trimming removed 3 bases at V and 3 bases at J, with 13 bases between. CDR1 is SGHRS, CDR2 YFSETQ, per germline. For the CDR3, the DNA is TGCGCCAGCAGCTCAACGGGACAACACTATAATTCACCCCTCCACTTT. This gives the protein CASSSTGQHYNSPLHF.

The J gene is TRBJ1-1, the V gene TRBV6-5; TRBD1 might be the D (6 bases). The CDR3 spans 14 residues. Trimming stripped 5 bases from V and 6 bases from J, with 16 bases between. The germline V gene has CDR1 MNHEY and CDR2 SVGAGI. Here the CDR3 DNA reads TGTGCCAGCAGTCCTGAGGACAGTTTCCCTGAAGCTTTCTTT. Protein sequence: CASSPEDSFPEAFF.

This chain connects TRBV5-1 to TRBJ2-1; 15 nucleotides agree with TRBD2. CDR1 and CDR2 from the germline V gene are SGHRS and YFSETQ. V was pared by 3 bases and J by 7 bases, with 8 bases of the junction left unmatched. The CDR3 loop spans 17 amino acids. The CDR3 DNA is TGCGCCAGCAGCTGGACGGGACTAGCGGGGGGAAGTAATGAGCAGTTCTTC. It is translated as CASSWTGLAGGSNEQFF.

The rearrangement links TRBV6-5 to TRBJ1-6, with TRBD1 identical over 7 bases. Losses at the gene ends were 6 bases for V and 9 bases for J; bases not matched to a gene: 8. The CDR3 is made up of 14 amino acids. Germline lookup yields CDR1 MNHEY and CDR2 SVGAGI. This CDR3 reads CASSPTGNRSPLHF. The DNA for the CDR3 is TGTGCCAGCAGCCCGACAGGGAATCGTTCACCCCTCCACTTT.

V is TRBV7-9 and J is TRBJ1-4; TRBD1 matches 9 bases. The CDR3 is made up of 15 amino acids. Germline lookup yields CDR1 SEHNR and CDR2 FQNEAQ (reference sequence). V shed 4 bases, J shed 8 bases, and the junction held 8 bases outside the gene matches. CDR3 DNA sequence: TGTGCCAGCAGCTCCGGACAGGGGATAGGGGAAAAACTGTTTTTT. As protein: CASSSGQGIGEKLFF.

This clone has just one count. The gene calls are TRBV5-1 and TRBJ1-6; maybe TRBD1 (5 bases). Trimming removed 4 bases at V and 8 bases at J, with 25 bases between. Looked up from germline, CDR1 is SGHRS and CDR2 is YFSETQ. There are 18 residues in the CDR3. CDR3 in DNA: TGCGCCAGCAGCCGCCCGCCGCGGGGGGTTAAAGGGGATTCACCCCTCCACTTT. Translating it yields CASSRPPRGVKGDSPLHF. Using reference TRBV5-1 and TRBJ1-6 for the parts outside the CDR3, the full variable domain is KAGVTQTPRYLIKTRGQQVTLSCSPISGHRSVSWYQQTPGQGLQFLFEYFSETQRNKGNFPGRFSGRQFSNSRSEMNVSTLELGDSALYLCASSRPPRGVKGDSPLHFGNGTRLTVT.

V is TRBV6-6 and J is TRBJ1-1, with D hard to call. V lost 7 bases and J lost 4, with 13 bases in between. CDR3 size: 13 residues. The germline CDR1 and CDR2 sequences are MNHNY and SVGAGI (reference sequence). CDR3 DNA sequence: TGTGCCAGCACTTCCCGCTGGAGCACTGAAGCTTTCTTT. Translating it yields CASTSRWSTEAFF.

The gene calls are TRBV12-3 or TRBV12-4 and TRBJ1-1; 7 bases are shared with TRBD1. The CDR3 is made up of 12 amino acids. Losses at the gene ends were 6 bases for V and 7 bases for J; bases not matched to a gene: 5. Here the CDR3 reads CASRLTGLEAFF. The CDR3 DNA reads as TGTGCCAGCAGACTGACAGGGCTTGAAGCTTTCTTT.

The gene calls are TRBV5-4 and TRBJ1-5; D ambiguous. Trimming removed 0 bases at V and 9 bases at J, with 10 bases between. From germline, CDR1 is SGHNT and CDR2 YYREEE (reference sequence). The length of the CDR3 is 13 residues. The CDR3 DNA follows: TGTGCCAGCAGCTTGGCCGGCGACGGGCCCCAGCATTTT. Its translation is CASSLAGDGPQHF.

The rearrangement uses TRBV7-3 and TRBJ1-2; maybe TRBD1 (6 bases). V shed 2 bases and J shed 6 bases, with 13 bases lying between them. Germline-derived CDR1 and CDR2 are SGHTA and FQGTGA. The CDR3 is 14 amino acids. The CDR3 nucleotides read TGTGCCAGCAGCTTATCGCCGACAGGTGATGGCTACACCTTC. Protein: CASSLSPTGDGYTF. Full variable domain (missing parts from reference TRBV7-3 and TRBJ1-2): GAGVSQTPSNKVTEKGKYVELRCDPISGHTALYWYRQSLGQGPEFLIYFQGTGAADDSGLPNDRFFAVRPEGSVSTLKIQRTERGDSAVYLCASSLSPTGDGYTFGSGTRLTVV.

This CDR3 is CASSPLGGEKLFF. The CDR3 nucleotides are TGTGCCAGCTCACCGTTGGGTGGTGAAAAACTGTTTTTT. The chain combines TRBV18 with TRBJ1-4; no definite D call. The CDR3 totals 13 residues. Germline loops: CDR1 KGHSH, CDR2 LQKENI. Trimming took 3 bases from V and 7 from J, leaving 9 bases between them.

The chain joins TRBV3-1 (or the pseudogene TRBV3-2) to TRBJ1-2; D gene unclear. The CDR3 runs 14 residues. Between the trimmed V and J ends, which lost 2 bases and 0 bases, there was a span of 7 bases. Germline V CDR1 and CDR2: LGHDT, YNNKEL (reference sequence). CDR3 sequence (DNA): TGTGCCAGCAGCCAATCACCAGCTAACTATGGCTACACCTTC. This translates into CASSQSPANYGYTF.

V gene TRBV18 combines with J gene TRBJ1-5; no clear D. Trimming removed 0 bases at V and 5 bases at J, with 14 bases between. Germline V gives CDR1 KGHSH, CDR2 LQKENI. The CDR3 sequence is 16 residues long. The CDR3 DNA sequence: TGTGCCAGCTCACCACCTAACAGCCCCCGGGATCAGCCCCAGCATTTT. This gives the protein CASSPPNSPRDQPQHF.

The rearrangement joins TRBV7-9 to TRBJ1-2; 9 nucleotides agree with TRBD1. Germline trimming cut 1 base from V and 2 bases from J; bases unmatched to any gene: 2. Per the germline V gene, CDR1 is SEHNR and CDR2 is FQNEAQ (reference sequence). The CDR3 has 15 amino acids. The CDR3 sequence is CASSLGGTGNYGYTF. The CDR3 DNA sequence: TGTGCCAGCAGCTTAGGTGGGACAGGGAACTATGGCTACACCTTC. Supplemented by reference TRBV7-9 and TRBJ1-2, the full variable domain reads DTGVSQNPRHKITKRGQNVTFRCDPISEHNRLYWYRQTLGQGPEFLTYFQNEAQLEKSRLLSDRFSAERPKGSFSTLEIQRTEQGDSAMYLCASSLGGTGNYGYTFGSGTRLTVV.

This clone was counted once. The chain recombines TRBV25-1 with TRBJ1-2; the match to TRBD1 covers 10 bases. J was trimmed by 5 bases and V by 4 bases; bases with no gene match: 4. This CDR3 spans 14 amino acids. Germline assignment: CDR1 MGHDK and CDR2 SYGVNS. This CDR3 is CASSGTGGLYGYTF. The CDR3 DNA reads TGTGCCAGCAGTGGGACAGGGGGACTATATGGCTACACCTTC.

This sequence joins TRBV19 and TRBJ1-2, with 9 nucleotides matching TRBD1. The germline gives CDR1 LNHDA, CDR2 SQIVND (reference sequence). Losses at the gene ends were 7 bases for V and 4 bases for J; bases not matched to a gene: 7. The CDR3 runs 14 residues. CDR3 nucleotides: TGTGCCAGTACCGGGACAGGGAGAGTCTATGGCTACACCTTC. This encodes CASTGTGRVYGYTF.

The chain combines TRBV29-1 with TRBJ1-4; D is unresolved. Germline CDR1 is SQVTM and CDR2 is ANQGSEA. The CDR3 length is 13 residues. V lost 4 bases to trimming and J lost 2 bases, with 8 bases between them. CDR3 DNA sequence: TGCAGCGTTGTTTCGTCTACTAATGAAAAACTGTTTTTT. It translates to CSVVSSTNEKLFF. The whole variable domain, remainder taken from reference TRBV29-1 and TRBJ1-4, is SAVISQKPSRDICQRGTSLTIQCQVDSQVTMMFWYRQQPGQSLTLIATANQGSEATYESGFVIDKFPISRPNLTFSTLTVSNMSPEDSSIYLCSVVSSTNEKLFFGSGTQLSVL.

The gene calls are TRBV24-1 and TRBJ2-1; maybe TRBD2 (5 bases). The CDR3 covers 16 residues. Germline CDR1 reads KGHDR; CDR2 reads SFDVKD. Trimming took 2 bases from V and 9 from J, leaving 19 bases between them. CDR3 in amino acids: CATSDYPRGRRIEQFF. In nucleotides, the CDR3 is TGTGCCACCAGTGATTACCCTCGGGGAAGGAGGATTGAGCAGTTCTTC.

This sequence joins TRBV20-1 and TRBJ2-5; the D is unclear. CDR1 DFQATT and CDR2 SNEGSKA come from the germline V gene (reference sequence). V was trimmed by 2 bases and J by 5 bases, leaving 3 bases between them. CDR3 length equals 10 residues. The CDR3 here is CSARRETQYF. CDR3 DNA: TGCAGTGCTAGAAGGGAGACCCAGTACTTC.

The chain carries TRBV18 and TRBJ1-1, with a weak D call TRBD1 (6 bases). The CDR3 contains 14 residues. Germline-derived CDR1 and CDR2 are KGHSH and LQKENI. Trimming took 3 bases from V and 4 from J, leaving 12 bases between them. CDR3 DNA sequence: TGTGCCAGCTCACCTTTGCAGGGGAGCACTGAAGCTTTCTTT. Translation: CASSPLQGSTEAFF. The variable domain in full, completed from reference TRBV18 and TRBJ1-1, reads NAGVMQNPRHLVRRRGQEARLRCSPMKGHSHVYWYRQLPEEGLKFMVYLQKENIIDESGMPKERFSAEFPKEGPSILRIQQVVRGDSAAYFCASSPLQGSTEAFFGQGTRLTVV.

This chain uses TRBV19 with TRBJ1-2; 7 nucleotides align to TRBD1. V dropped 10 bases and J dropped 6; count of bases not matched to a gene: 14. CDR1 LNHDA and CDR2 SQIVND come from the germline V gene (reference sequence). The CDR3 is 14 residues long. The CDR3 protein is CATSSGTVAHGYTF. The DNA of the CDR3 is TGTGCCACTAGCTCCGGGACAGTTGCACATGGCTACACCTTC.

Notes on this clone: The same CDR3 is also encoded by other DNA sequences in this sample. V usage is TRBV5-1 and J usage is TRBJ1-1; weak D call: TRBD1 (5 bases). Trimming shortened V by 2 bases and J by 0 bases, and 8 bases separated the two germline ends. The CDR3 is 14 amino acids. Germline V lookup: CDR1 SGHRS, CDR2 YFSETQ. The CDR3 reads CASSFRQMNTEAFF. CDR3 in DNA: TGCGCCAGCAGCTTTAGACAGATGAACACTGAAGCTTTCTTT.

Details on this clone: Additional DNA sequences in this sample encode the identical CDR3. The V gene is TRBV3-1 (or the pseudogene TRBV3-2), the J gene TRBJ1-1; D gene ambiguous. The germline V gene has CDR1 LGHDT and CDR2 YNNKEL (reference sequence). The CDR3 totals 13 residues. V was cut by 3 bases and J by 4 bases, with 9 bases left in between. The CDR3 coding sequence is TGTGCCAGCAGCCAGGAGGGTGGCACTGAAGCTTTCTTT. This codes for CASSQEGGTEAFF.

The V and J genes are TRBV4-2 and TRBJ1-4; no definite D call. Trimming took off 1 base at V and 3 bases at J, with 9 bases between the two ends. CDR3 length: 15 residues. Germline V gene sequence: CDR1 LGHNA, CDR2 YNFKEQ. CDR3 amino acids: CASSQARLANEKLFF. CDR3 in DNA: TGTGCCAGCAGCCAAGCCAGATTGGCTAATGAAAAACTGTTTTTT.

The genes are TRBV27 and TRBJ1-4; 9 bases are a match to TRBD1. CDR1 MNHEY and CDR2 SMNVEV come from the germline V gene (reference sequence). Germline trimming cut 7 bases from V and 8 bases from J; bases unmatched to any gene: 8. The CDR3 is 14 amino acids. CDR3 protein: CASTTRGTGEKLFF. The CDR3 bases are TGTGCCAGCACCACCCGGGGGACAGGGGAAAAACTGTTTTTT.

V is TRBV7-2 and J is TRBJ1-1; D gene unclear. The CDR3 is 13 residues long. Germline CDR1 is SGHTA and CDR2 is FQGNSA. V shed 1 base and J shed 3 bases, with 6 bases lying between them. The CDR3 spells CASSLEEYTEAFF. The CDR3 nucleotides read TGTGCCAGCAGCTTAGAAGAATACACTGAAGCTTTCTTT.

The rearrangement links TRBV18 to TRBJ2-3, with TRBD2 as a possible D gene (6 bases). Between the trimmed V and J ends, which lost 5 bases and 5 bases, there was a span of 14 bases. The germline gives CDR1 KGHSH, CDR2 LQKENI. This CDR3 contains 14 residues. This chain's CDR3 is CASSTGGVRDTQYF. Here the CDR3 DNA reads TGTGCCAGCTCAACGGGCGGGGTCCGAGATACGCAGTATTTT. The full variable domain, with the rest looked up from reference TRBV18 and TRBJ2-3, is NAGVMQNPRHLVRRRGQEARLRCSPMKGHSHVYWYRQLPEEGLKFMVYLQKENIIDESGMPKERFSAEFPKEGPSILRIQQVVRGDSAAYFCASSTGGVRDTQYFGPGTRLTVL.